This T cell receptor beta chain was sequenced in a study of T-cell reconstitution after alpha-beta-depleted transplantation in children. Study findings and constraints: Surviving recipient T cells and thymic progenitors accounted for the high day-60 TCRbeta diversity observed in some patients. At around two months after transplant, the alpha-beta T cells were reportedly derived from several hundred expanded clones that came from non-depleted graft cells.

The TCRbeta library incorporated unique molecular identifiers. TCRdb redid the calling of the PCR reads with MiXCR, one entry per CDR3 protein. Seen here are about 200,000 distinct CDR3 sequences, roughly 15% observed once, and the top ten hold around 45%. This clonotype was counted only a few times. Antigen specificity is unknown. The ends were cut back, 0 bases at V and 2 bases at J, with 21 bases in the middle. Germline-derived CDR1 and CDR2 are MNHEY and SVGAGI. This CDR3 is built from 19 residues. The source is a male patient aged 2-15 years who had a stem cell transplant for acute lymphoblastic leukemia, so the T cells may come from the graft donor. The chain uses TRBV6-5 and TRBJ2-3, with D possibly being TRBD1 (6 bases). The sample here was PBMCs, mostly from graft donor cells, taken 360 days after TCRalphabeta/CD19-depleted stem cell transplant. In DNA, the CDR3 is TGTGCCAGCAGTTACTCGAAAATCCCGGGACATCGGTCCACAGATACGCAGTATTTT. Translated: CASSYSKIPGHRSTDTQYF.